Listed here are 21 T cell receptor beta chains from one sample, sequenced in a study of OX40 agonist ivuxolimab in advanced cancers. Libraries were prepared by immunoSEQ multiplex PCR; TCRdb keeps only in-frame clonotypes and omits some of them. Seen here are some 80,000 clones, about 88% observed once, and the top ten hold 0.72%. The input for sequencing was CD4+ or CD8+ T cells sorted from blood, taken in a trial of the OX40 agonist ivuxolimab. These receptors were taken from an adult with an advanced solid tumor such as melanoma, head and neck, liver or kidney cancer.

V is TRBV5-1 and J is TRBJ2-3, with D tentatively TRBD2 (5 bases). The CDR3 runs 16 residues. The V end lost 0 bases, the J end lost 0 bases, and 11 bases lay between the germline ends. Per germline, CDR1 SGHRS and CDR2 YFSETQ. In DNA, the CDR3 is TGCGCCAGCAGCTTGGGGCTAGCCCCCAGCACAGATACGCAGTATTTT. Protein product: CASSLGLAPSTDTQYF. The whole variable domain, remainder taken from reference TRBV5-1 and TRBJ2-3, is KAGVTQTPRYLIKTRGQQVTLSCSPISGHRSVSWYQQTPGQGLQFLFEYFSETQRNKGNFPGRFSGRQFSNSRSEMNVSTLELGDSALYLCASSLGLAPSTDTQYFGPGTRLTVL.

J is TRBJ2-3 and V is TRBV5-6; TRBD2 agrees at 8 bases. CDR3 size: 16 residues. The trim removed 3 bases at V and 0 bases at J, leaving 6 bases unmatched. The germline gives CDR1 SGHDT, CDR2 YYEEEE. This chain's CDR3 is CASSYSGVSSTDTQYF. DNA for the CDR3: TGTGCCAGCAGCTATAGCGGGGTCTCTAGCACAGATACGCAGTATTTT.

The CDR3 nucleotides are TGCGCCAGCAGCCCGGCGACAGGGGCCCTCTACAATGAGCAGTTCTTC. This gives the protein CASSPATGALYNEQFF. The chain has TRBV10-1 and TRBJ2-1; 8 bases are shared with TRBD1. The CDR3 spans 16 residues. CDR1 and CDR2 (germline): WNHNN, SYGVQD (reference sequence). Trimming took 6 bases from V and 3 from J; bases not matched to a gene: 10.

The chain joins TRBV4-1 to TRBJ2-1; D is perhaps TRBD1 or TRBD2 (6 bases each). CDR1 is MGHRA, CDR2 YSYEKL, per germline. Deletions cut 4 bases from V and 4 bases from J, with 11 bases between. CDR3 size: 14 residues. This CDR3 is CASSRRGDYNEQFF. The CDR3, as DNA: TGCGCCAGCAGCCGGAGGGGGGATTACAATGAGCAGTTCTTC.

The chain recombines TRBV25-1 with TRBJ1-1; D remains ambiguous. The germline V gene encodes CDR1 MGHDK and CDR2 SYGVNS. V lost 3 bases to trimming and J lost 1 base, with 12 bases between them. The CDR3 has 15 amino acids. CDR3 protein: CASSEYGRKNTEAFF. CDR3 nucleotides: TGTGCCAGCAGTGAGTACGGACGGAAGAACACTGAAGCTTTCTTT.

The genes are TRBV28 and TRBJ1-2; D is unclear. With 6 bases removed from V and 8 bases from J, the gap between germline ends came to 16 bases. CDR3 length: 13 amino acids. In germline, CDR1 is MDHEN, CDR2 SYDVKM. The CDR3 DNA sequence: TGTGCCAGCAGATCAGGAAAGGTCAAAGGCTACACCTTC. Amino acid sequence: CASRSGKVKGYTF.

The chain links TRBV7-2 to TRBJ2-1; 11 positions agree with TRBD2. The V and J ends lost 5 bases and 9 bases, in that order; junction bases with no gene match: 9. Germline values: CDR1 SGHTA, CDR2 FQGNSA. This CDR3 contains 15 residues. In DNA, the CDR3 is TGTGCCAGCAGCCTTAGCGGGGGGGCCTCGATTGAGCAGTTCTTC. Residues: CASSLSGGASIEQFF.

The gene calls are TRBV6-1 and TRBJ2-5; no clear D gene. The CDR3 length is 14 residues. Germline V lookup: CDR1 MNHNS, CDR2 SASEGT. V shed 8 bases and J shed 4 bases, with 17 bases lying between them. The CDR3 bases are TGTGCCAGCTTTTTAGGTTATGGTACAGAGACCCAGTACTTC. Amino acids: CASFLGYGTETQYF.

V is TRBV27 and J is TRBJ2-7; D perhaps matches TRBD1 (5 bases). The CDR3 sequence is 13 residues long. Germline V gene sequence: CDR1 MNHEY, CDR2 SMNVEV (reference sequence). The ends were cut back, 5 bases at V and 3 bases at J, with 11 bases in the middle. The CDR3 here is CASSARTSYEQYF. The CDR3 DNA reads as TGTGCCAGCAGTGCCCGGACAAGCTACGAGCAGTACTTC.

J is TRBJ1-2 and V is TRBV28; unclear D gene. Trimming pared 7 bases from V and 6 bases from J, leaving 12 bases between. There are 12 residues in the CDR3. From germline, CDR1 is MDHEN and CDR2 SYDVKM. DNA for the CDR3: TGTGCCAGCACGGACCGGGTCGATGGCTACACCTTC. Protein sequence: CASTDRVDGYTF.

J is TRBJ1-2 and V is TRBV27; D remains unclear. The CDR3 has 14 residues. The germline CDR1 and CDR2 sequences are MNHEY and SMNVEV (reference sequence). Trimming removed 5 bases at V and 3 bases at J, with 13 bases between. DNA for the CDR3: TGTGCCAGCAGTCCGCGGAACAGCCACTATGGCTACACCTTC. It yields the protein CASSPRNSHYGYTF.

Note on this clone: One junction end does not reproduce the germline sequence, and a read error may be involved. For the CDR3, the DNA is TGTGCCAGTAGTGTCCCGGGACAGGGCATCTTC. It is translated as CASSVPGQGIF. The rearrangement uses TRBV19 and TRBJ1-2; TRBD1 aligns across 9 bases. CDR1 is LNHDA and CDR2 is SQIVND in the germline V gene (reference sequence). The CDR3 is 11 amino acids.

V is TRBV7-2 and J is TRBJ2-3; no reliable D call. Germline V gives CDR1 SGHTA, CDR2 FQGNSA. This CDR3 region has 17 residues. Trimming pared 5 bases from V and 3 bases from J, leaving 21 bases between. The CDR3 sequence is CASSTQLQLSDTDTQYF. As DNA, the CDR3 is TGTGCCAGCAGCACACAACTGCAGCTCTCGGATACAGATACGCAGTATTTT. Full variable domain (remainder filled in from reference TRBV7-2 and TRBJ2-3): GAGVSQSPSNKVTEKGKDVELRCDPISGHTALYWYRQSLGQGLEFLIYFQGNSAPDKSGLPSDRFSAERTGGSVSTLTIQRTQQEDSAVYLCASSTQLQLSDTDTQYFGPGTRLTVL.

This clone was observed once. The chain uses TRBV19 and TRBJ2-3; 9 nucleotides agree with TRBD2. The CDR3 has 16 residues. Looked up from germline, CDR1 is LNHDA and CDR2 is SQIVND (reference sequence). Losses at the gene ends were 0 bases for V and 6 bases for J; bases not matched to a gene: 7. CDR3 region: CASSIDQSGGLDTQYF. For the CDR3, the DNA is TGTGCCAGTAGTATAGATCAGAGCGGGGGGCTGGATACGCAGTATTTT.

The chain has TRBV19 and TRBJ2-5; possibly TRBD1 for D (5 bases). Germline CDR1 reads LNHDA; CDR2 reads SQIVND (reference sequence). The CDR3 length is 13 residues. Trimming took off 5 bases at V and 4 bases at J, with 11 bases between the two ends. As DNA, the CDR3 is TGTGCCAGTAGTCGGACATTGGGAGAGACCCAGTACTTC. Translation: CASSRTLGETQYF.

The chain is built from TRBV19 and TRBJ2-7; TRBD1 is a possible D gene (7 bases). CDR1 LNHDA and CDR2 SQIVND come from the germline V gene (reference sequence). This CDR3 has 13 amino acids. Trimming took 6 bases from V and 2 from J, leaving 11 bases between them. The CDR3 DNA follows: TGTGCCAGTAGCAGCAGGGGGGCCTACGAGCAGTACTTC. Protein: CASSSRGAYEQYF.

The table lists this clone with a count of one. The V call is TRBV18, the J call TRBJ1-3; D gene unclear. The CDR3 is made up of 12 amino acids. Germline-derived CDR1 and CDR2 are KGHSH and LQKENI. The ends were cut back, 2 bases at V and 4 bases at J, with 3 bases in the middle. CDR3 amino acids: CASSPDGNTIYF. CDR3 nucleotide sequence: TGTGCCAGCTCACCAGACGGAAACACCATATATTTT.

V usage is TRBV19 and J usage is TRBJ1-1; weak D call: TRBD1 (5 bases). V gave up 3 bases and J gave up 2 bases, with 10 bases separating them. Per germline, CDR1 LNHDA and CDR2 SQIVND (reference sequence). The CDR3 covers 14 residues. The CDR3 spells CASSMFRDNTEAFF. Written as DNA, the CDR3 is TGTGCCAGTAGTATGTTCCGGGACAACACTGAAGCTTTCTTT.

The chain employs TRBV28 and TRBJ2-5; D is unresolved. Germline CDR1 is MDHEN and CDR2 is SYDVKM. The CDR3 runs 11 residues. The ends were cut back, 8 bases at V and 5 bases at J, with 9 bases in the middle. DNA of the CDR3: TGTGCCAGCTCGCGAAGGGAGACCCAGTACTTC. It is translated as CASSRRETQYF.

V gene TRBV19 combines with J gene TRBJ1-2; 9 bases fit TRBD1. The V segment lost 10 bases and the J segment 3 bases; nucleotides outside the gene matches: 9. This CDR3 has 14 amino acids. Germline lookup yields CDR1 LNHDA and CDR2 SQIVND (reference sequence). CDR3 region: CATSTGGAYYGYTF. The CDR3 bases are TGTGCCACTTCCACAGGGGGCGCTTACTATGGCTACACCTTC.

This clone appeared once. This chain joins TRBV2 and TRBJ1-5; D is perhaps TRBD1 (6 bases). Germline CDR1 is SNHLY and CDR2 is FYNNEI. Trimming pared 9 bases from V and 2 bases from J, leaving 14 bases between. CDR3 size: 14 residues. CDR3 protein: CASTGLGGNQPQHF. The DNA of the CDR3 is TGTGCCAGTACAGGGTTAGGAGGCAATCAGCCCCAGCATTTT.